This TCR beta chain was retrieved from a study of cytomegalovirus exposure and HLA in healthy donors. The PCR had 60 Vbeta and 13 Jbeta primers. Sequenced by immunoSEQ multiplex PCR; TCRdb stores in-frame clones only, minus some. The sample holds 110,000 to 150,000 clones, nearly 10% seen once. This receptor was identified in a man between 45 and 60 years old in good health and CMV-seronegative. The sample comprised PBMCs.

CDR3 protein: CASSMKFYGAGVETQYF. Written as DNA, the CDR3 is TGTGCCAGTAGTATGAAATTTTATGGGGCAGGGGTCGAGACCCAGTACTTC. The genes are TRBV19 and TRBJ2-5, with a possible D match to TRBD1 (6 bases). The CDR3 runs 17 residues. Germline CDR1 is LNHDA and CDR2 is SQIVND (reference sequence). The V end lost 3 bases, the J end lost 5 bases, and 22 bases lay between the germline ends.